The present T cell receptor beta chain was sequenced within a study of OX40 agonist ivuxolimab in advanced cancers. Patients were ineligible given autoimmune disease history or systemic immunosuppression. Germline V lookup: CDR1 MNHEY, CDR2 SMNVEV (reference sequence). The CDR3 runs to 14 residues. V lost 0 bases, J lost 0 bases, and 5 bases lay in between. Produced via immunoSEQ multiplex PCR; TCRdb's table is partial and in-frame only. The sample consists of tens of thousands of clones, 84% of them appearing once. The clonotype was recovered from an adult with an advanced solid tumor such as melanoma, head and neck, liver or kidney cancer. The chain links TRBV27 to TRBJ2-5; D uncertain. The material sequenced was CD4+ or CD8+ T cells sorted from blood, taken in a trial of the OX40 agonist ivuxolimab. The CDR3 nucleotides are TGTGCCAGCAGTTTATCAAGGTACCAAGAGACCCAGTACTTC. It translates to CASSLSRYQETQYF.